This T cell receptor (beta chain) came from a study of T-cell memory formation after mild COVID-19. The study, taken as a whole, reports: There was a balanced CD4/CD8 profile in clones contracting day 15 to 85, and later expanders leaned CD4+. Mainly CM and EM harbored the contracting CD4+ clones; mainly EMRA harbored the CD8+ ones.

This clonotype was observed a handful of times. Its antigen is not identified. CDR3 length equals 15 residues. Losses at the gene ends were 3 bases for V and 5 bases for J; bases not matched to a gene: 9. Germline assignment: CDR1 MNHEY and CDR2 SMNVEV (reference sequence). TCR alpha and TCR beta cDNA libraries with sample barcodes and UMIs came from 5'RACE using constant-segment primers. TCRdb re-analysed the 5' RACE reads in MiXCR, keeping a single row per CDR3 protein. Of hundreds of thousands of distinct CDR3 sequences listed, about 20% are singletons. The sample taken for sequencing was PBMCs or a T cell subset sorted from them (not recorded which). V is TRBV27 and J is TRBJ2-5; TRBD2 matches at 7 bases. This sequence was found in an adult woman who had mild COVID-19 (a few samples of this study predate the infection). Cell type and time point are not known. The CDR3 loop is CASSLGSGAYETQYF. The CDR3, as DNA: TGTGCCAGCAGTTTGGGAAGCGGGGCCTATGAGACCCAGTACTTC.